This T cell receptor beta chain is from a study of liver allograft versus peripheral blood T cells. About the research overall: Recipients' peripheral blood served as the comparator for T cell receptor repertoires in transplanted livers.

Germline lookup yields CDR1 MNHNY and CDR2 SVGAGI (reference sequence). This CDR3 has 16 residues. J gave up 0 bases and V 5 bases, and 10 bases lay outside the gene matches. TCRdb re-called the reads through MiXCR, storing one row per CDR3 protein. The sample contains over 15,000 distinct CDR3 sequences, 20% to 25% of which appear only once. This TCR was recovered from a human patient who had a liver transplant. Part of the T cell pool may stem from the graft donor. The V call is TRBV6-6, the J call TRBJ2-7; 7 bases are shared with TRBD1. The CDR3: CASSERDSRSSYEQYF. The CDR3 bases are TGTGCCAGCAGTGAAAGGGACAGCCGAAGCTCCTACGAGCAGTACTTC.